This T cell receptor beta chain was obtained from a study of shared clonotypes between healthy human individuals. Germline V gives CDR1 SEHNR, CDR2 FQNEAQ (reference sequence). The CDR3 runs 14 residues. V was cut by 0 bases and J by 3 bases, with 9 bases left in between. The table came from immunoSEQ multiplex PCR; TCRdb's copy has only in-frame clones and leaves some out. This table has roughly 500,000 clones, 90% to 96% appearing once. This clone has only one observation. Sample: naive CD4+ T cells sorted from blood. The subset denotes: CD45RA+ positively selected. The chain recombines TRBV7-9 with TRBJ2-7; perhaps TRBD2 as D (6 bases). The receptor comes from a woman in her 30s in good health. CDR3 sequence: CASSLASGSYEQYF. The CDR3 bases are TGTGCCAGCAGCTTAGCTAGCGGCAGCTACGAGCAGTACTTC.